This TCR beta chain was sequenced during a study of shared clonotypes between healthy human individuals. Study details: Per donor, three plates held CD4 naive cells, three held CD4 memory, two held CD8 naive and one held CD8 memory.

Study-wide findings and caveats: A handful of donors held about 5% of naive CD4 clonotypes in common. Rarefaction showed sorted-subset sequencing was incomplete despite large depth.

V was clipped by 9 bases and J by 0 bases, with 16 bases between them. The CDR3 is 15 amino acids. Germline CDR1 MNHNS, CDR2 SASEGT. On this clone: Its antigen remains unknown.

Several immunoSEQ 96-well plates shared each subset's DNA, each plate a replicate. The method was immunoSEQ multiplex PCR; TCRdb's version includes in-frame clones alone and lacks a portion of them. The sample records around 2.1 million clones, approximately 94% being singletons. The TCR originated in a young man in good health. The chain carries TRBV6-1 and TRBJ2-3; D is unclear. Sequences were obtained from naive CD4+ T cells sorted from blood. The subset: CD45RA+ positively selected. Here the CDR3 reads CASSKAGSSTDTQYF. Here the CDR3 DNA reads TGTGCCAGTTCGAAGGCAGGCTCTAGCACAGATACGCAGTATTTT.